This entry lists 16 T cell receptor beta chains sequenced from one sample in a study of T cell repertoires in cytomegalovirus infection. TCRdb reprocessed the reads with MiXCR, giving one entry per CDR3 protein. The sample carries about 200,000 distinct CDR3 sequences, 8% to 10% recorded once. The material sequenced was PBMCs. These receptors originate from a human donor in good health (CMV status not recorded). Some clones in this sample may be carry-over from other donors' samples.

V and J are TRBV3-1 and TRBJ1-6, with D perhaps matching TRBD1 (5 bases). V was cut by 6 bases and J by 5 bases, with 8 bases left in between. CDR3 length: 13 residues. Germline V gives CDR1 LGHDT, CDR2 YNNKEL (reference sequence). CDR3 in amino acids: CASRGVDNSPLHF. The CDR3 nucleotides read TGTGCCAGCAGGGGGGTAGATAATTCACCCCTCCACTTT.

A remark on this clonotype: A much larger clone lies a single base off, so this may be a read error. This chain connects TRBV6-2 or TRBV6-3 to TRBJ2-1; 10 bases match TRBD2. The germline CDR1 and CDR2 sequences are MNHEY and SVGEGT. V was clipped by 5 bases and J by 9 bases; unmatched bases: 13. The CDR3 spans 16 residues. The DNA of the CDR3 is TGTGCCAGCAGTCGCCTAGCGGGAGAGATCGGTATTGAGCAGTTCTTC. Translating gives CASSRLAGEIGIEQFF.

At least ten counts were recorded for this clonotype. The CDR3 protein is CASSPNTVPGQGATYNEQFF. CDR3 coding DNA: TGTGCCAGCAGCCCAAATACCGTCCCGGGACAGGGGGCCACTTACAATGAGCAGTTCTTC. The J gene is TRBJ2-1, the V gene TRBV5-5; TRBD1 matches 12 bases. With V trimmed by 4 bases and J by 4 bases, 18 bases remained unmatched. The CDR3 sequence is 20 residues long. Germline V gene lookup returns CDR1 SGHKS and CDR2 YYEKEE (reference sequence).

This clonotype was counted ten times or more. The V call is TRBV7-9, the J call TRBJ2-1; 8 bases are a match to TRBD2. With V trimmed by 8 bases and J by 5 bases, 8 bases remained unmatched. Germline V gene sequence: CDR1 SEHNR, CDR2 FQNEAQ (reference sequence). The CDR3 is 14 residues long. The CDR3, as DNA: TGTGCCAGCTGGAGCGGGAGAGATAACAATGAGCAGTTCTTC. This gives the protein CASWSGRDNNEQFF.

Points on this clonotype: Given a much more abundant clone one base away, this may be a read error. The chain employs TRBV28 and TRBJ2-7; the D is unclear. The CDR3 loop spans 14 amino acids. In germline, CDR1 is MDHEN, CDR2 SYDVKM. Trimming took off 10 bases at V and 3 bases at J, with 19 bases between the two ends. CDR3 protein: CATTRHITFYEQYF. The CDR3 region has the DNA TGTGCCACAACAAGACACATAACCTTCTACGAGCAGTACTTC.

This clonotype was counted between two and nine times. The gene calls are TRBV2 and TRBJ2-1; no definite D call. V was cut by 6 bases and J by 10 bases, with 10 bases left in between. Germline values: CDR1 SNHLY, CDR2 FYNNEI. The CDR3 spans 11 residues. In DNA, the CDR3 is TGTGCCAGCAGCCCGGCCGGAGAGCAGTTCTTC. It specifies CASSPAGEQFF.

The sample holds many counts of this clonotype. V usage is TRBV7-2 and J usage is TRBJ2-7; 9 bases are a match to TRBD2. CDR1 is SGHTA and CDR2 is FQGNSA in the germline V gene. This CDR3 region has 13 residues. With V trimmed by 6 bases and J by 3 bases, 3 bases remained unmatched. CDR3 sequence (DNA): TGTGCCAGCAGATTGACTAGCGGCTACGAGCAGTACTTC. It is translated as CASRLTSGYEQYF.

This clonotype was recorded many times. This chain joins TRBV7-6 and TRBJ2-5; TRBD2 agrees at 13 bases. The CDR3 is made up of 15 amino acids. CDR1 SGHVS and CDR2 FNYEAQ come from the germline V gene. The junction had 4 bases not matched to a gene; V was cut back by 4 bases and J by 5 bases. The CDR3 DNA follows: TGTGCCAGCAGCTCACAGGGACTAGCGGGGGAGACCCAGTACTTC. Translated, it gives CASSSQGLAGETQYF. The whole variable domain, filled in from reference TRBV7-6 and TRBJ2-5, reads GAGVSQSPRYKVTKRGQDVALRCDPISGHVSLYWYRQALGQGPEFLTYFNYEAQQDKSGLPNDRFSAERPEGSISTLTIQRTEQRDSAMYRCASSSQGLAGETQYFGPGTRLLVL.

This clonotype has ten or more counts. CDR3 in amino acids: CASSPRAVATNEKLFF. CDR3 DNA sequence: TGTGCCAGCAGCCCTCGAGCAGTTGCAACTAATGAAAAACTGTTTTTT. The chain combines TRBV7-2 with TRBJ1-4; D is unresolved. The CDR3 is made up of 16 amino acids. V gave up 5 bases and J gave up 0 bases, with 13 bases separating them. Per germline, CDR1 SGHTA and CDR2 FQGNSA.

This clonotype has ten or more counts. The DNA for the CDR3 is TGTGCCAGCAGCCACCCAGTTTTCGGAGCAACTAATGAAAAACTGTTTTTT. Translation gives CASSHPVFGATNEKLFF. The V gene is TRBV7-2, the J gene TRBJ1-4, with D uncertain. Trimming shortened V by 5 bases and J by 0 bases, and 16 bases separated the two germline ends. Germline CDR1 SGHTA, CDR2 FQGNSA. This CDR3 spans 17 amino acids.

This clonotype was seen at least ten times. J is TRBJ1-2 and V is TRBV7-8, with D unclear. Trimming shortened V by 2 bases and J by 5 bases, and 12 bases separated the two germline ends. Per germline, CDR1 SGHVS and CDR2 FQNEAQ. The CDR3 runs to 14 residues. The CDR3 nucleotides are TGTGCCAGCAGCTTACGGAATGCAGCGTATGGCTACACCTTC. It specifies CASSLRNAAYGYTF.

The chain uses TRBV11-2 and TRBJ2-2; TRBD1 is a possible D gene (6 bases). In germline, CDR1 is SGHAT, CDR2 FQNNGV. V lost 5 bases, J lost 5 bases, and 12 bases lay in between. This CDR3 is 14 amino acids long. The CDR3 DNA is TGTGCCAGCAGCGCACAGGGTAGAACCGGGGAGCTGTTTTTT. Encoded protein: CASSAQGRTGELFF.

This clonotype occurred a few times. The V and J genes are TRBV20-1 and TRBJ1-2; no reliable D call. V gave up 5 bases and J gave up 5 bases, with 0 bases separating them. CDR1 and CDR2 from the germline V gene are DFQATT and SNEGSKA (reference sequence). The CDR3 runs to 8 residues. DNA for the CDR3: TGCAGTGCTTATGGCTACACCTTC. Encoded protein: CSAYGYTF.

This clonotype was observed a handful of times. This chain joins TRBV7-2 and TRBJ2-7, with D unclear. The CDR3 runs to 15 residues. Per the germline V gene, CDR1 is SGHTA and CDR2 is FQGNSA. The V and J ends lost 1 base and 0 bases respectively, with 10 bases between them. DNA of the CDR3: TGTGCCAGCAGCTTAGTGCCGGGCCCCTCCTACGAGCAGTACTTC. Its protein product is CASSLVPGPSYEQYF.

This clonotype showed up many times. The rearrangement joins TRBV11-2 to TRBJ2-2; 8 nucleotides align to TRBD2. The CDR3 has 18 residues. With 5 bases clipped from V and 3 bases from J, the junction kept 14 bases outside the gene matches. From germline, CDR1 is SGHAT and CDR2 FQNNGV. The DNA of the CDR3 is TGTGCCAGCAGCAGTACGACTAGCGTGAAAACCCACACCGGGGAGCTGTTTTTT. As protein: CASSSTTSVKTHTGELFF. Combining the CDR3 with reference TRBV11-2 and TRBJ2-2 gives the whole variable domain EAGVAQSPRYKIIEKRQSVAFWCNPISGHATLYWYQQILGQGPKLLIQFQNNGVVDDSQLPKDRFSAERLKGVDSTLKIQPAKLEDSAVYLCASSSTTSVKTHTGELFFGEGSRLTVL.

This clonotype was seen repeatedly, ten times or more. V gene TRBV7-2 combines with J gene TRBJ1-1; D unresolved. The germline V and J ends were trimmed by 0 bases and 1 base, with 6 bases remaining between them. CDR1 is SGHTA, CDR2 FQGNSA, per germline. This CDR3 region has 14 residues. DNA for the CDR3: TGTGCCAGCAGCTTAGCGTGGTCGAACACTGAAGCTTTCTTT. This sequence encodes CASSLAWSNTEAFF.